This TCR beta chain is from a study of T cells in Graves' hyperthyroidism and ophthalmopathy. Patients were excluded because of uncontrolled infection, other autoimmune disease, pregnancy or lactation. The investigators amplified TCR beta CDR3 regions from RNA transcripts. During a first-round RT-PCR of the TCR CDR3, the HTBI primer set was used. Each CDR3 protein is one row after TCRdb ran MiXCR on the multiplex PCR reads. The sample lists fewer than 700,000 distinct CDR3 sequences, 15% to 20% occurring once. This clonotype was found many times. What was sequenced was blood. The sequence was collected from a woman in her 30s with Graves' hyperthyroidism.

The CDR3 DNA sequence: TGCAGTGCCCTAGGCTCTGGGAGCAAGCAGTACTTC. Amino acids: CSALGSGSKQYF. The chain has TRBV20-1 and TRBJ2-7, with D maybe TRBD2 (5 bases). Trimming pared 6 bases from V and 8 bases from J, leaving 17 bases between. In germline, CDR1 is DFQATT, CDR2 SNEGSKA (reference sequence). This CDR3 comprises 12 residues.